The T cell receptor beta chain described here comes from a study of blood T cell repertoires in COVID-19. About the research overall: Acute and convalescent COVID-19 samples came from the United States, Italy and Spain. Nucleic acid was either cDNA or gDNA, and it came from T cells, B-cell-depleted T cells, or PBMCs.

Per the original data handling: Reference gene primer amplification yielded estimated nucleated cell counts. TCRdb's table, derived via immunoSEQ multiplex PCR, lists solely in-frame clones and lacks some. V and J calls and clone size are given by that table; D and trimming were obtained from the DNA. Among a few hundred thousand clones listed, 87% were seen once. The V end lost 9 bases, the J end lost 7 bases, and 15 bases lay between the germline ends. This CDR3 comprises 13 residues. Germline V gene sequence: CDR1 LNHDA, CDR2 SQIVND (reference sequence). Source material: peripheral blood. The chain employs TRBV19 and TRBJ1-4, with D maybe TRBD1 (5 bases). This receptor was identified in a woman in her forties or fifties who had recovered from COVID-19. This CDR3 is CASTDRGGEKLFF. As DNA, the CDR3 is TGTGCCAGCACCGACCGGGGGGGTGAAAAACTGTTTTTT.